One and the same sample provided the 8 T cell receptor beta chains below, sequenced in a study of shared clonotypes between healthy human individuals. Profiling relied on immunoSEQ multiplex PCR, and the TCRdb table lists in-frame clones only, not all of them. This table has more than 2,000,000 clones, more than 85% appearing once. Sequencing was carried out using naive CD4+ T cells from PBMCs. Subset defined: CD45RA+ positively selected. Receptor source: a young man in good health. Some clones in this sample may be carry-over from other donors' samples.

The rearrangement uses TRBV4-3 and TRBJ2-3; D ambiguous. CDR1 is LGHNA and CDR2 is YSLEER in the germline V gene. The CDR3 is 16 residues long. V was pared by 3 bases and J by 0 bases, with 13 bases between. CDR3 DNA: TGCGCCAGCAGCCATGAATTTTCGGCTAGCACAGATACGCAGTATTTT. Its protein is CASSHEFSASTDTQYF.

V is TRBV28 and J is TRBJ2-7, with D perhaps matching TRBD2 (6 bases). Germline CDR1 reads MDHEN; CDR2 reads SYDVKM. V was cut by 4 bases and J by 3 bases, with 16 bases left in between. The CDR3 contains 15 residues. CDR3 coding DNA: TGTGCCAGCAGTTCCACTAGCCCGGGAGACTACGAGCAGTACTTC. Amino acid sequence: CASSSTSPGDYEQYF.

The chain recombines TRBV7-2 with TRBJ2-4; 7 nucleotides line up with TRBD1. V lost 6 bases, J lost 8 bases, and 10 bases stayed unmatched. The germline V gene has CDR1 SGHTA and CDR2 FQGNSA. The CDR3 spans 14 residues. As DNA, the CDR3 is TGTGCCAGCAGTGCCACAGGGGTTCTTGACATTCAGTACTTC. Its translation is CASSATGVLDIQYF.

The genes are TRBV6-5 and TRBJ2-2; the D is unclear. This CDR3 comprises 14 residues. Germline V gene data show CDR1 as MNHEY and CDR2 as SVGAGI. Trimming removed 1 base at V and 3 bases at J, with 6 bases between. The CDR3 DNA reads TGTGCCAGCAGTTACTTACAATACACCGGGGAGCTGTTTTTT. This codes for CASSYLQYTGELFF.

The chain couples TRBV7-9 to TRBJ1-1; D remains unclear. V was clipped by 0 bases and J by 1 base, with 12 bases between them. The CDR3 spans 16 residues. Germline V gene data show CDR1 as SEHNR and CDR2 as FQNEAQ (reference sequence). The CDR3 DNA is TGTGCCAGCAGCTTAGCGGCCAAGCCATCGAACACTGAAGCTTTCTTT. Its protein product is CASSLAAKPSNTEAFF.

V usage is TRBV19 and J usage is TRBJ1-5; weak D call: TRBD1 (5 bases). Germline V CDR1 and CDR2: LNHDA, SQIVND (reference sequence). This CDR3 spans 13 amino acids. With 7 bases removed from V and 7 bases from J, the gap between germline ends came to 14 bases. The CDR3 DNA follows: TGTGCCAGTATGGGGGGGGTAGGCCAGCCCCAGCATTTT. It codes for CASMGGVGQPQHF.

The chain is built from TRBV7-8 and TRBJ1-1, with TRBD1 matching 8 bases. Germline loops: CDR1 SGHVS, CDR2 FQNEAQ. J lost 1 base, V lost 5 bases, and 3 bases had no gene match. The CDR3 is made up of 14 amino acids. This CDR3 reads CASSGRGQNTEAFF. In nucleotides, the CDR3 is TGTGCCAGCAGCGGCAGGGGGCAGAACACTGAAGCTTTCTTT.

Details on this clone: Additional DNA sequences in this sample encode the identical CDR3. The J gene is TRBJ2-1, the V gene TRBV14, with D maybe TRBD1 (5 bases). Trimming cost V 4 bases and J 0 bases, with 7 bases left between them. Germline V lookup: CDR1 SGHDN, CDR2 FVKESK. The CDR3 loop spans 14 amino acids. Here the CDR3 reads CASSPRVSYNEQFF. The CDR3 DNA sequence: TGTGCCAGCAGCCCCAGGGTCTCCTACAATGAGCAGTTCTTC.